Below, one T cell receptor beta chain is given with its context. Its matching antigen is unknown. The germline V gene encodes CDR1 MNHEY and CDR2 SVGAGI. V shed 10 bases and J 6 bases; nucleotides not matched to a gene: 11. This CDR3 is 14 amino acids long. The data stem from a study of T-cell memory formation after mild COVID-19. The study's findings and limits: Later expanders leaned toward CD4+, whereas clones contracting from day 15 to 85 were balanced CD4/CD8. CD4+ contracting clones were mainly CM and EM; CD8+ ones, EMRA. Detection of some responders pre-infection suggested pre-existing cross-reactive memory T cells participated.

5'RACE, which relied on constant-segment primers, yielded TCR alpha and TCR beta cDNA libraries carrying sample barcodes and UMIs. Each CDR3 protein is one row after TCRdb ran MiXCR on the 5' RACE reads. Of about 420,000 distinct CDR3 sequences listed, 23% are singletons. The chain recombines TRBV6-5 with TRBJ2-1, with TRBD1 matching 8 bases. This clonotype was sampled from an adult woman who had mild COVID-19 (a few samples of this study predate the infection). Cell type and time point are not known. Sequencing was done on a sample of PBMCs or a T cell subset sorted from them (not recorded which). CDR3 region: CATSRGQGFNEQFF. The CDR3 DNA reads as TGTGCCACTTCGAGAGGACAGGGTTTCAATGAGCAGTTCTTC.